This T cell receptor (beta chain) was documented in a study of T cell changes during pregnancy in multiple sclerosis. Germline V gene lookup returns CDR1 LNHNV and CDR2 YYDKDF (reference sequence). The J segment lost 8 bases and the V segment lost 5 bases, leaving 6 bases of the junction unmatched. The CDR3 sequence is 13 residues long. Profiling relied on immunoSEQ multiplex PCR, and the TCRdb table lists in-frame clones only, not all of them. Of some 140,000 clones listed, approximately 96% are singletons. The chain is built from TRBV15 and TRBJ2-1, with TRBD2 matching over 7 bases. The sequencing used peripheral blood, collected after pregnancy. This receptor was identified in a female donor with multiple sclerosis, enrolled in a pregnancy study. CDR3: CATSVRTSYEQFF. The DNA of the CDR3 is TGTGCCACCAGCGTGCGGACTAGTTATGAGCAGTTCTTC.